These T cell receptor beta chains were read from a single sample in a study of beta chain features in type 1 diabetes. Produced via immunoSEQ multiplex PCR; TCRdb's table is partial and in-frame only. Of around 250,000 clones in the sample, 25% to 35% were seen once. The material sequenced was central memory CD4+ T cells from blood. The source of these receptors is a man aged 30-40 years in good health. The CDR3 runs from the conserved cysteine through the conserved F or W. The order of the fields is J gene, clone size, D gene, V gene, CDR3 DNA, CDR3 protein. D genes are given only for firm matches. Clone size is shown for a subset of rows, as once, few, many or a class of expanded clone.

>TRBJ2-7|few|NA|TRBV29-1
TGCAGCGTTGGGGATGAGCCCTACGAGCAGTACTTC
CSVGDEPYEQYF
>TRBJ2-3|few|NA|TRBV4-2
TGTGCCAGCAGCCAAGCGACGAGTATCACAGATACGCAGTATTTT
CASSQATSITDTQYF
>TRBJ2-6|few|NA|TRBV6-1
TGTGCCAGCAGGCCCGGGGTGGCTGGGGCCAACGTCCTGACTTTC
CASRPGVAGANVLTF
>TRBJ2-5|NA|NA|TRBV7-2
TGTGCCAGCAGCTTAGTATGGACAAAGGAGACCCAGTACTTC
CASSLVWTKETQYF
>TRBJ2-1|NA|TRBD2|TRBV5-1
TGCGCCAGCAGCTTGATAGCGGGAGACGGTGAGCAGTTCTTC
CASSLIAGDGEQFF
>TRBJ2-1|NA|TRBD2|TRBV30
TGTGCCTGGAGTGCTAGCGGATTAACGGGGTTCTTC
CAWSASGLTGFF
>TRBJ1-5|once|NA|TRBV28
TGTGCCAGCAGTGGCGGACTCCGCAATCAGCCCCAGCATTTT
CASSGGLRNQPQHF
>TRBJ2-5|few|TRBD2|TRBV30
TGTGCCTGGAACTCGGGACTAGCGGGCCAAGAGACCCAGTACTTC
CAWNSGLAGQETQYF
>TRBJ2-4|NA|TRBD2|TRBV7-7
TGTGCCAGCAGCTTAGGGTCTAGCGGGAGAGTGAACATTCAGTACTTC
CASSLGSSGRVNIQYF
>TRBJ2-1|NA|TRBD2|TRBV7-8
TGTGCCAGCAGCTTAGCCCCCAGAGCGGGGGGCCCCTACAATGAGCAGTTCTTC
CASSLAPRAGGPYNEQFF
>TRBJ2-5|NA|NA|TRBV7-9
TGTGCCAGCAGCAATAACCCGAAAGAGACCCAGTACTTC
CASSNNPKETQYF
>TRBJ2-7|NA|TRBD2|TRBV11-2
TGTGCCAGCAGCTTAGTTAGCGGGAGGCCCTACGAGCAGTACTTC
CASSLVSGRPYEQYF
>TRBJ1-3|few|NA|TRBV10-3
TGTGCCATCAGTGATCATGGGGCCCTCTCTGGAAACACCATATATTTT
CAISDHGALSGNTIYF
>TRBJ2-3|few|TRBD2|TRBV30
TGTGCCTACAAACTCGGGACTAGCGGACCCACAGATACGCAGTATTTT
CAYKLGTSGPTDTQYF
>TRBJ1-3|few|NA|TRBV6-5
TGTGCCAGCAGCAGTGGATTCTCTGGAAACACCATATATTTT
CASSSGFSGNTIYF
>TRBJ2-1|NA|NA|TRBV29-1
TGCAGCACGGAACGAGGGGGCTACAATGAGCAGTTCTTC
CSTERGGYNEQFF
>TRBJ2-7|NA|TRBD1|TRBV5-1
TGCGCCAGCAGGACTCCGGGACAGGGCTACGAGCAGTACTTC
CASRTPGQGYEQYF
>TRBJ2-1|few|TRBD2|TRBV4-1
TGCGCCAGCAGCCCTAGCGGGAATTCCTACAATGAGCAGTTCTTC
CASSPSGNSYNEQFF
>TRBJ2-7|NA|TRBD2|TRBV6-5
TGTGCCAGTAGCGGGAACTACGAGCAGTACTTC
CASSGNYEQYF
>TRBJ2-3|NA|TRBD2|TRBV5-1
TGCGCCAGCAAGATAGCGGGGCTCACAGATACGCAGTATTTT
CASKIAGLTDTQYF
>TRBJ1-2|few|NA|TRBV7-2
TGTGCCAGCAGCCGTGACAGGAACTATGGCTACACCTTC
CASSRDRNYGYTF
>TRBJ1-6|few|TRBD1|TRBV30
TGTGCCTGGAGTGCCACCAGGTCCCTAAAACAGGGGATTGACTCACCCCTCCACTTT
CAWSATRSLKQGIDSPLHF
>TRBJ2-1|many|NA|TRBV14
TGTGCCAGCAGCCTCGGAGGAGGGACGGGTGAGCAGTTCTTC
CASSLGGGTGEQFF
>TRBJ2-3|many|NA|TRBV7-2
TGTGCCAGCAGCTCCCTCAGGGGCGGGGGTACCACAGATACGCAGTATTTT
CASSSLRGGGTTDTQYF
>TRBJ1-2|NA|NA|TRBV30
TGTGCCTGGAGCGCGCAGTTGGGGGTCGGCTATGGCTACACCTTC
CAWSAQLGVGYGYTF
>TRBJ2-7|NA|NA|TRBV5-1
TGCGCCAGCAGCCCCGATTCGTTGGGATCCTACGAGCAGTACTTC
CASSPDSLGSYEQYF
>TRBJ1-1|many|TRBD1|TRBV7-9
TGTGCCAGCAGCGCGGGACAGGGAAACACTGAAGCTTTCTTT
CASSAGQGNTEAFF
>TRBJ2-7|NA|TRBD1|TRBV18
TGTGCCAGCTCACCTGTGACAGGGAGAGGCTACGAGCAGTACTTC
CASSPVTGRGYEQYF
>TRBJ2-5|few|NA|TRBV7-6
TGTGCCAGCAGCTTTGAGAGCAGGGGAGGGACCCAGTACTTC
CASSFESRGGTQYF
>TRBJ2-3|NA|NA|TRBV18
TGTGCCAGCTCGCGTCGGGGTTCGGTTGAAGATACGCAGTATTTT
CASSRRGSVEDTQYF
>TRBJ2-1|NA|NA|TRBV20-1
TGCAGTGCTAGTCCAGGCCCGTTCTTC
CSASPGPFF
>TRBJ2-7|NA|TRBD1|TRBV2
TGTGCCAGCAGGGACAGGGGTCCCTACGAGCAGTACTTC
CASRDRGPYEQYF
>TRBJ2-2|NA|NA|TRBV7-2
TGTGCCAGCAGACAAAACACAGTTGGGGAGCTGTTTTTT
CASRQNTVGELFF
>TRBJ2-7|NA|NA|TRBV5-5
TGTGCCAGCAGCTACGAGTACCCCTACTACGAGCAGTACTTC
CASSYEYPYYEQYF
>TRBJ2-7|NA|NA|TRBV18
TGTGCCAGCTCACCACCGGGCTCCTACGAGCAGTACTTC
CASSPPGSYEQYF
>TRBJ2-1|few|TRBD2|TRBV29-1
TGCAGCGTTGAAGGGGCTAGCGGAAGCTCCTACAATGAGCAGTTCTTC
CSVEGASGSSYNEQFF